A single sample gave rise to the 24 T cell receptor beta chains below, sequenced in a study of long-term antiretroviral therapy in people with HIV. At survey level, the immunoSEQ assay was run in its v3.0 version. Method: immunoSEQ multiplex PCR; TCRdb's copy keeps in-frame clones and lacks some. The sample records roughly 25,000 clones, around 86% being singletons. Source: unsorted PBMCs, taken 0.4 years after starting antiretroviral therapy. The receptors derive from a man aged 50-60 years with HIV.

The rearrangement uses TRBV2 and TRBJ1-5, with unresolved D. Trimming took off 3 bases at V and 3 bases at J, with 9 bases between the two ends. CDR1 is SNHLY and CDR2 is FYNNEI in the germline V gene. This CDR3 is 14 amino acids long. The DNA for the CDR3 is TGTGCCAGCAGTGAGGGAAGCCCCAATCAGCCCCAGCATTTT. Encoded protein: CASSEGSPNQPQHF.

CDR3 coding DNA: TGTGCCAGCACCAAAGGGAATGGGGGGGTAATATACAATGAGCAGTTCTTC. Its translation: CASTKGNGGVIYNEQFF. The rearrangement links TRBV27 to TRBJ2-1; 7 positions agree with TRBD2. The CDR3 covers 17 residues. Losses at the gene ends were 7 bases for V and 4 bases for J; bases not matched to a gene: 16. Germline loops: CDR1 MNHEY, CDR2 SMNVEV (reference sequence).

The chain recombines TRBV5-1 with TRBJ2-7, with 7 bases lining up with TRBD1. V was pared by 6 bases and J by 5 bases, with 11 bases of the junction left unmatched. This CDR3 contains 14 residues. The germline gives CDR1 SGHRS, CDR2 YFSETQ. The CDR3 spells CASTSGGVRDEQYF. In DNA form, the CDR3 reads TGCGCCAGCACCTCAGGGGGAGTACGGGACGAGCAGTACTTC.

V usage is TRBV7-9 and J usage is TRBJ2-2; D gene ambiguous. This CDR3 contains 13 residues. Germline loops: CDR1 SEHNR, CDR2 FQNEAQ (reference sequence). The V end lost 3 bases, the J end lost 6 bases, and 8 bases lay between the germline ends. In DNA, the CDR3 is TGTGCCAGCAGCTTCCAGGTTTCCGGGGAGCTGTTTTTT. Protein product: CASSFQVSGELFF.

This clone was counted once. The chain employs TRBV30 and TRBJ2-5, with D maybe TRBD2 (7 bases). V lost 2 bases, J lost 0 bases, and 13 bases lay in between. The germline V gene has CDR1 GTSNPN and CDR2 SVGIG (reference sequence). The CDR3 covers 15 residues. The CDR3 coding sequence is TGTGCCTGGAGTTGGCGGGGGCCCAACCAAGAGACCCAGTACTTC. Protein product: CAWSWRGPNQETQYF.

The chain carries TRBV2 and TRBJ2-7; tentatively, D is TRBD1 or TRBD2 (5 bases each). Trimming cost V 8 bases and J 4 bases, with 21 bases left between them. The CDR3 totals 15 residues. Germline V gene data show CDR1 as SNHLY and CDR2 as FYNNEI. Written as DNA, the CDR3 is TGTGCCAGCTCAGAAGAGGGGTCCCCCCAATACGAGCAGTACTTC. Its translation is CASSEEGSPQYEQYF. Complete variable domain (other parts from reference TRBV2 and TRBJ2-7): EPEVTQTPSHQVTQMGQEVILRCVPISNHLYFYWYRQILGQKVEFLVSFYNNEISEKSEIFDDQFSVERPDGSNFTLKIRSTKLEDSAMYFCASSEEGSPQYEQYFGPGTRLTVT.

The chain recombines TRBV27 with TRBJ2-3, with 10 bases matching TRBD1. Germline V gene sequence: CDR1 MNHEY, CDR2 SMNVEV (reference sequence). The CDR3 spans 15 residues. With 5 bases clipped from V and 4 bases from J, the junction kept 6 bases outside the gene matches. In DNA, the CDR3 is TGTGCCAGCAGTACCCGGGACAGGGGCCCAGATACGCAGTATTTT. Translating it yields CASSTRDRGPDTQYF.

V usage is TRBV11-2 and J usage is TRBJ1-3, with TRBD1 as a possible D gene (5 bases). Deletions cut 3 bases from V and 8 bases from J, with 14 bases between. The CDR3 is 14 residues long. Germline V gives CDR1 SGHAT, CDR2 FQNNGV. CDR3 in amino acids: CASSFPGRGDTIYF. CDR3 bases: TGTGCCAGCAGCTTCCCAGGGCGGGGGGACACCATATATTTT.

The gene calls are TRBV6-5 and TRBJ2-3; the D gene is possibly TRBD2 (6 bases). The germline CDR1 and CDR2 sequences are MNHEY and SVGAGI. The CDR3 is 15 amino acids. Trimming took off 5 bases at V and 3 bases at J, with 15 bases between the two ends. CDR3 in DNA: TGTGCCAGCAGTGGAACCGGGGGAAGGACAGATACGCAGTATTTT. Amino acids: CASSGTGGRTDTQYF.

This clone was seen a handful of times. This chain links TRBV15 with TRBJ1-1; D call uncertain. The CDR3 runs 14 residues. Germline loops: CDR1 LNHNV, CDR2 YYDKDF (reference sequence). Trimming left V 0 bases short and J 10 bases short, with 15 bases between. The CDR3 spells CATSRERTQVRAFF. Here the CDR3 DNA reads TGTGCCACCAGCAGAGAGAGGACCCAAGTGAGAGCTTTCTTT.

CDR3 loop: CASSLDTGANVLTF. CDR3 DNA sequence: TGCGCCAGCAGCTTGGATACCGGGGCCAACGTCCTGACTTTC. The chain is built from TRBV5-1 and TRBJ2-6; D is unclear. This CDR3 has 14 residues. CDR1 SGHRS and CDR2 YFSETQ come from the germline V gene. The V gene lost 0 bases and the J gene lost 4 bases, with 5 bases spanning the gap.

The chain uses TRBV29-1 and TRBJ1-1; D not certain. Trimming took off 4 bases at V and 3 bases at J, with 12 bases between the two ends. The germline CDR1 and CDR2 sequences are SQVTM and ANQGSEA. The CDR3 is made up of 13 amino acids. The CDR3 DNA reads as TGCAGCGTTGTGGCCAACACTTACACTGAAGCTTTCTTT. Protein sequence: CSVVANTYTEAFF.

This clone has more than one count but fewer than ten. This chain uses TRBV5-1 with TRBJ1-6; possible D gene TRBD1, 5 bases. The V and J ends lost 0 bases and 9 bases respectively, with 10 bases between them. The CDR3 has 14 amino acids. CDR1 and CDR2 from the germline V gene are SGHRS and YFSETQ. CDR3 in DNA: TGCGCCAGCAGCTTGGGGACAAGTGCTTCACCCCTCCACTTT. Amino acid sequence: CASSLGTSASPLHF.

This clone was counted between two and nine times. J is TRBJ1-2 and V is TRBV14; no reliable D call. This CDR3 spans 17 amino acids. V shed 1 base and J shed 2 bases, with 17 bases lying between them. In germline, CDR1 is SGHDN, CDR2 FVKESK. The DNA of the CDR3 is TGTGCCAGCAGCCAAGTCGTCCGCCTTACTCCGAACTATGGCTACACCTTC. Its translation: CASSQVVRLTPNYGYTF.

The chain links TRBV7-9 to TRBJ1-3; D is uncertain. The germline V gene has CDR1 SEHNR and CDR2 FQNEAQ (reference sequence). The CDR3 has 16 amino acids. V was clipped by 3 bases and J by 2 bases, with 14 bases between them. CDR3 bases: TGTGCCAGCAGCTTCCTGAGAAGGGAGGCTGGAAACACCATATATTTT. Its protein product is CASSFLRREAGNTIYF.

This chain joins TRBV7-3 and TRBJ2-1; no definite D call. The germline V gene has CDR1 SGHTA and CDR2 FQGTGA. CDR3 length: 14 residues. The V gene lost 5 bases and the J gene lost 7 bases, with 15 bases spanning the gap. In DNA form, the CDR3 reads TGTGCCAGCAGCCTGGCAGCGATGGGGAATGAGCAGTTCTTC. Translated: CASSLAAMGNEQFF. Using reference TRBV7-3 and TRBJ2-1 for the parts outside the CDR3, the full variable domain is GAGVSQTPSNKVTEKGKYVELRCDPISGHTALYWYRQSLGQGPEFLIYFQGTGAADDSGLPNDRFFAVRPEGSVSTLKIQRTERGDSAVYLCASSLAAMGNEQFFGPGTRLTVL.

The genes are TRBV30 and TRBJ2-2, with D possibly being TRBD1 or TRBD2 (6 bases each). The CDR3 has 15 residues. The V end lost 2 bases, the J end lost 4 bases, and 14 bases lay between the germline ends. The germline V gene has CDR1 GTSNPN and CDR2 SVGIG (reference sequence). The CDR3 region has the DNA TGTGCCTGGAGTTTAGGGGGGTGGACCACCGGGGAGCTGTTTTTT. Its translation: CAWSLGGWTTGELFF.

CDR3 sequence: CASSSVSGNTIYF. In DNA form, the CDR3 reads TGTGCCAGCTCATCGGTATCTGGAAACACCATATATTTT. The rearrangement joins TRBV18 to TRBJ1-3, with D unclear. Trimming pared 5 bases from V and 1 base from J, leaving 6 bases between. CDR3 size: 13 residues. Germline V CDR1 and CDR2: KGHSH, LQKENI. The full variable domain, rest sourced from reference TRBV18 and TRBJ1-3, is NAGVMQNPRHLVRRRGQEARLRCSPMKGHSHVYWYRQLPEEGLKFMVYLQKENIIDESGMPKERFSAEFPKEGPSILRIQQVVRGDSAAYFCASSSVSGNTIYFGEGSWLTVV.

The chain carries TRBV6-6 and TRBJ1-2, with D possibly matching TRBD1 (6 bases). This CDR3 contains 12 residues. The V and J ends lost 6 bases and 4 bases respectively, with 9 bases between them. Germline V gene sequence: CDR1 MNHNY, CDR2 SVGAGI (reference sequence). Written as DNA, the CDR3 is TGTGCCAGCAGCGAGGGGGGCTATGGCTACACCTTC. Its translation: CASSEGGYGYTF.

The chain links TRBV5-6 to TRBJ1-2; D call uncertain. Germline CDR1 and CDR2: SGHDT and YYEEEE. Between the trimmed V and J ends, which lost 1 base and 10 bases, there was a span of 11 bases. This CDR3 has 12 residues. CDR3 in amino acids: CASSLTALYYTF. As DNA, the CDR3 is TGTGCCAGCAGCTTGACAGCCCTGTACTACACCTTC. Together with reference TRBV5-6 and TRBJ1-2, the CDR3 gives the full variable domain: DAGVTQSPTHLIKTRGQQVTLRCSPKSGHDTVSWYQQALGQGPQFIFQYYEEEERQRGNFPDRFSGHQFPNYSSELNVNALLLGDSALYLCASSLTALYYTFGSGTRLTVV.

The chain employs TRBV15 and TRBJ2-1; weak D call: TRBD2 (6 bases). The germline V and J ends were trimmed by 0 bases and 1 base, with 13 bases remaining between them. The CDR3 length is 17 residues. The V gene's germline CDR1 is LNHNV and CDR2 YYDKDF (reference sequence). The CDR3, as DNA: TGTGCCACCAGCAGAGACGGGGACTTGACTTCCTACAATGAGCAGTTCTTC. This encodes CATSRDGDLTSYNEQFF.

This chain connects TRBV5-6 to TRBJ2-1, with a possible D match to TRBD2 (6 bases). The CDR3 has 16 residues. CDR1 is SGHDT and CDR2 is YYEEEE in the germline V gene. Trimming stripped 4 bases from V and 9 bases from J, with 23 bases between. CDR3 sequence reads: CASSAGGTPFTGEQFF. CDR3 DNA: TGTGCCAGCAGCGCCGGGGGTACCCCTTTTACCGGTGAGCAGTTCTTC.

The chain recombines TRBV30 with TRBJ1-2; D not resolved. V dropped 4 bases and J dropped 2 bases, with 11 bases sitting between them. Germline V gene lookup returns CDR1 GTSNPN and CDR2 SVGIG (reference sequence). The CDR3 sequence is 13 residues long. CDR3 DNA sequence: TGTGCCTGGACCCCACCAGGAAACTATGGCTACACCTTC. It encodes CAWTPPGNYGYTF.

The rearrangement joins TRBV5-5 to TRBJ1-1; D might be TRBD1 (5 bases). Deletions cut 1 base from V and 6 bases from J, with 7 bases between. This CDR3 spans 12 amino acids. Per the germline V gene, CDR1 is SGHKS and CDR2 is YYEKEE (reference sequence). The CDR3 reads CASSLQGAEAFF. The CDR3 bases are TGTGCCAGCAGCTTGCAGGGCGCTGAAGCTTTCTTT.